This T cell receptor beta chain was sequenced in a study of shared clonotypes between healthy human individuals. Sequencing used immunoSEQ multiplex PCR; TCRdb keeps in-frame clones, though not all of them. The table has about 2.4 million clones, more than 85% seen once. The length of the CDR3 is 15 residues. The V end was cut by 0 bases, the J end by 4 bases, with 12 bases between. Germline lookup yields CDR1 SGHAT and CDR2 FQNNGV. The source material was naive CD4+ T cells from PBMCs. Subset noted: CD45RA+ positively selected. The receptor was isolated from a man aged 18 to 30 in good health. Some clones in this sample may be carry-over from other donors' samples. The genes are TRBV11-2 and TRBJ1-2, with D maybe TRBD1 (5 bases). Written as DNA, the CDR3 is TGTGCCAGCAGCTTAGATCATAGGGGTATCTATGGCTACACCTTC. This encodes CASSLDHRGIYGYTF.